This T cell receptor beta chain was observed in a study of shared clonotypes between healthy human individuals. The table came from immunoSEQ multiplex PCR; TCRdb's copy has only in-frame clones and leaves some out. Of 950,000 to 1,100,000 clones in the sample, around 78% are singletons; the top ten hold 0.61%. On this clone itself: The antigen remains unidentified.

Study observations and caveats: On the whole, naive subsets had larger estimated richness than memory subsets had. Generation probabilities were higher for clonotypes shared across all four sorted-subset donors than for unshared ones.

Sequencing was carried out using memory CD4+ T cells from PBMCs. Subset here: CD45RA-negative fraction. The sequence was obtained from a man between 18 and 35 years old in good health. Some clones in this sample may be carry-over from other donors' samples.

The CDR3 DNA reads TGTGCCTGGAGTGGGGGTCTAAGTGGGGATGAGCAGTTCTTC. This sequence encodes CAWSGGLSGDEQFF. The chain couples TRBV30 to TRBJ2-1; D ambiguous. The germline V gene has CDR1 GTSNPN and CDR2 SVGIG (reference sequence). V lost 1 base to trimming and J lost 8 bases, with 15 bases between them. The CDR3 runs to 14 residues.